Listed here are 5 T cell receptor beta chains from one sample, sequenced in a study of cytomegalovirus exposure and HLA in healthy donors (dated by TCRdb to the late 2010s). Library generation was performed with the immunoSEQ multiplex PCR assay. The multiplex PCR relied on a mix of 60 forward primers for TCR Vbeta segments and 13 reverse primers for TCR Jbeta segments. TCRdb stores this immuneACCESS table with in-frame sequences only. Part of the clones is absent; in the studies checked, under half of the shortfall reflects unresolved V genes, and no reason is known for the rest. This sample has 150,000 to 200,000 clones in its table, and 78% of those were observed once. Together, the top ten hold about 2.6% of the sample. The sequenced sample was PBMCs. Source of these receptors: a female donor in good health and CMV-seronegative.

The chain combines TRBV28 with TRBJ2-3; maybe TRBD2 (6 bases). The V gene lost 1 base and the J gene lost 2 bases, with 13 bases spanning the gap. The germline V gene has CDR1 MDHEN and CDR2 SYDVKM. The length of the CDR3 is 16 residues. This CDR3 is CASSLYGSRVTDTQYF. DNA for the CDR3: TGTGCCAGCAGTTTATACGGGAGCAGGGTCACAGATACGCAGTATTTT.

This chain joins TRBV11-2 and TRBJ2-3; a weak D match, TRBD2 (6 bases). The CDR3 extends over 15 amino acids. CDR1 and CDR2 (germline): SGHAT, FQNNGV. V lost 2 bases, J lost 3 bases, and 12 bases lay in between. This chain's CDR3 is CASSLSARGTDTQYF. CDR3 bases: TGTGCCAGCAGCTTAAGCGCACGGGGGACAGATACGCAGTATTTT. Looking up the rest from reference TRBV11-2 and TRBJ2-3 gives the full variable domain: EAGVAQSPRYKIIEKRQSVAFWCNPISGHATLYWYQQILGQGPKLLIQFQNNGVVDDSQLPKDRFSAERLKGVDSTLKIQPAKLEDSAVYLCASSLSARGTDTQYFGPGTRLTVL.

The chain is built from TRBV7-8 and TRBJ2-1; the match to TRBD1 covers 10 bases. Germline V gives CDR1 SGHVS, CDR2 FQNEAQ. V lost 5 bases, J lost 5 bases, and 12 bases stayed unmatched. The CDR3 contains 17 residues. The chain's CDR3 is CASSPPTGQGSHNEQFF. The CDR3 DNA reads TGTGCCAGCAGCCCACCGACGGGACAGGGGTCACACAATGAGCAGTTCTTC. Complete variable domain (other parts from reference TRBV7-8 and TRBJ2-1): GAGVSQSPRYKVAKRGQDVALRCDPISGHVSLFWYQQALGQGPEFLTYFQNEAQLDKSGLPSDRFFAERPEGSVSTLKIQRTQQEDSAVYLCASSPPTGQGSHNEQFFGPGTRLTVL.

The V and J genes are TRBV1 and TRBJ2-1; the D call of TRBD2 is as the table states it, not checked on the DNA. TRBV1 is reported as a pseudogene. CDR3 length: 19 residues. The CDR3 DNA reads as TGCACCAGCAGCTCATCCGGGACTAGCGGGGGGGGAAGGGAAAATGAGCAGTTCTTC. Translated: CTSSSSGTSGGGRENEQFF.

A few counts support this clone. One end of the junction does not line up with germline, which may come from a read error. This chain joins TRBV7-9 and TRBJ2-1; a weak D match, TRBD2 (7 bases). Per germline, CDR1 SEHNR and CDR2 FQNEAQ (reference sequence). The CDR3 is made up of 15 amino acids. In DNA, the CDR3 is TGTTCCAGCAGCAACAGGGAGGGCTACTACAATGAGCAGTTCTTC. Translating it yields CSSSNREGYYNEQFF.